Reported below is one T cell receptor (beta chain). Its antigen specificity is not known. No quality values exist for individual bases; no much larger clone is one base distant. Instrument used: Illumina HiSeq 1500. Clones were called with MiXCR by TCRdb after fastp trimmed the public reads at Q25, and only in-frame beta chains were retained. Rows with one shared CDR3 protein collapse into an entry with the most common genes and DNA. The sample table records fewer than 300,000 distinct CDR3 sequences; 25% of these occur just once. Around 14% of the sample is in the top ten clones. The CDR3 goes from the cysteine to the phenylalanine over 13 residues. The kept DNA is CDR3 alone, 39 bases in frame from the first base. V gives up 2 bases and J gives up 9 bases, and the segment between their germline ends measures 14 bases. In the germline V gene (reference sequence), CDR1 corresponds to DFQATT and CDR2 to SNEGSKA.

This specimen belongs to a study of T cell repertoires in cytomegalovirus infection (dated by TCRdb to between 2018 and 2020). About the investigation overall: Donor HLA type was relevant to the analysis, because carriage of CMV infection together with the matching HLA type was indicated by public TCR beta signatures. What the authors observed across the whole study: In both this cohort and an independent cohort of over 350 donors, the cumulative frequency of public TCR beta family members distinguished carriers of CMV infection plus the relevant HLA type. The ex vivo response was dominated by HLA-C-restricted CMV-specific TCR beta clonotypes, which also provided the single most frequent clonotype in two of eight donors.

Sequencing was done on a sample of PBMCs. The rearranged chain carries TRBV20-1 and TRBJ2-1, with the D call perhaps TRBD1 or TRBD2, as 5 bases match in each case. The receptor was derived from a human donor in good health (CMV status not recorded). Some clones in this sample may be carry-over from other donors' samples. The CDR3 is CSARSGPAPEQFF. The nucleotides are TGCAGTGCTAGATCGGGGCCCGCCCCTGAGCAGTTCTTC.